One sample yielded the 29 T cell receptor beta chains listed below, sequenced in a study of shared clonotypes between healthy human individuals. Measured with immunoSEQ multiplex PCR; TCRdb has only the in-frame clones, and not every one. Among 640,000 or so clones listed, 72% were seen once. Sequencing used memory CD4+ T cells sorted from blood. Subset in this sample: CD45RA-negative fraction. All receptors come from a woman aged 25 to 39 in good health.

This chain uses TRBV6-6 with TRBJ2-5; 9 bases line up with TRBD2. Germline CDR1 MNHNY, CDR2 SVGAGI (reference sequence). With V trimmed by 7 bases and J by 5 bases, 14 bases remained unmatched. The CDR3 spans 16 residues. Here the CDR3 DNA reads TGTGCCAGCACCCCAAATATAGCGGGAGCGGGGGAGACCCAGTACTTC. Amino acids: CASTPNIAGAGETQYF.

V is TRBV7-2 and J is TRBJ2-5; no reliable D call. Germline V CDR1 and CDR2: SGHTA, FQGNSA. The CDR3 contains 15 residues. With 2 bases removed from V and 2 bases from J, the gap between germline ends came to 12 bases. The CDR3 sequence: CASSLFGQTQETQYF. The DNA for the CDR3 is TGTGCCAGCAGCTTATTCGGGCAAACTCAAGAGACCCAGTACTTC.

This clone appeared a few times. V usage is TRBV11-2 and J usage is TRBJ1-3, with 9 bases fitting TRBD1. CDR1 is SGHAT and CDR2 is FQNNGV in the germline V gene. V lost 6 bases and J lost 4; bases outside the gene matches: 4. The CDR3 contains 14 residues. CDR3 loop: CASRADRGGNTIYF. The CDR3 nucleotides are TGTGCCAGCAGGGCGGACAGGGGAGGAAACACCATATATTTT.

CDR3 sequence (DNA): TGTGCCAGCAGCTTAGCGGCGGGAATAAACGAGCAGTACTTC. This encodes CASSLAAGINEQYF. The chain uses TRBV11-2 and TRBJ2-7; D possibly corresponds to TRBD2 (6 bases). Trimming pared 1 base from V and 5 bases from J, leaving 12 bases between. The CDR3 contains 14 residues. Germline V lookup: CDR1 SGHAT, CDR2 FQNNGV.

The chain couples TRBV15 to TRBJ2-3; perhaps TRBD2 as D (6 bases). The V end lost 0 bases, the J end lost 3 bases, and 19 bases lay between the germline ends. This CDR3 region has 18 residues. Germline loops: CDR1 LNHNV, CDR2 YYDKDF (reference sequence). CDR3 region: CATSREVSGARTTDTQYF. DNA of the CDR3: TGTGCCACCAGCAGAGAGGTTTCGGGAGCAAGAACGACAGATACGCAGTATTTT.

This clone was seen many times. The chain carries TRBV19 and TRBJ2-6; D is tentatively TRBD1 or TRBD2 (5 bases each). The V end was cut by 1 base, the J end by 2 bases, with 9 bases between. The CDR3 sequence is 16 residues long. Germline loops: CDR1 LNHDA, CDR2 SQIVND (reference sequence). CDR3 in amino acids: CASSIGGVAGANVLTF. CDR3 bases: TGTGCCAGTAGTATAGGAGGGGTGGCTGGGGCCAACGTCCTGACTTTC. Drawing the rest from reference TRBV19 and TRBJ2-6, the complete variable domain is DGGITQSPKYLFRKEGQNVTLSCEQNLNHDAMYWYRQDPGQGLRLIYYSQIVNDFQKGDIAEGYSVSREKKESFPLTVTSAQKNPTAFYLCASSIGGVAGANVLTFGAGSRLTVL.

J is TRBJ2-1 and V is TRBV10-3; 7 bases align to TRBD1. The germline CDR1 and CDR2 sequences are ENHRY and SYGVKD. This CDR3 is 14 amino acids long. Germline trimming cut 11 bases from V and 10 bases from J; bases unmatched to any gene: 17. The CDR3 region is CAATGGQYNEEQFF. The CDR3 DNA is TGTGCCGCTACTGGGGGACAGTACAATGAGGAGCAGTTCTTC.

The V and J genes are TRBV11-2 and TRBJ2-5, with 9 bases lining up with TRBD1. The J call may be faulty, since TRBJ2-7 better matches the DNA end. Germline V lookup: CDR1 SGHAT, CDR2 FQNNGV. The CDR3 contains 12 residues. CDR3 protein: CASSWDRDEQYF. The CDR3 bases are TGTGCCAGCAGCTGGGACAGGGACGAGCAGTACTTC.

In this sample, this clone turned up a few times. The sample has other DNA sequences that encode this CDR3 too. The chain links TRBV5-1 to TRBJ1-2; 10 bases are a match to TRBD1. This CDR3 has 15 amino acids. Germline loops: CDR1 SGHRS, CDR2 YFSETQ. J lost 2 bases, V lost 3 bases, and 4 bases had no gene match. Written as DNA, the CDR3 is TGCGCCAGCAGCTCCGGGACAGGGGTAAACTATGGCTACACCTTC. It yields the protein CASSSGTGVNYGYTF.

This clone was seen a few times. Here the CDR3 reads CASSQRETDTQYF. In DNA, the CDR3 is TGCGCCAGCAGCCAAAGGGAGACAGATACGCAGTATTTT. V gene TRBV4-1 combines with J gene TRBJ2-3; D might be TRBD2 (5 bases). Germline CDR1 is MGHRA and CDR2 is YSYEKL. CDR3 length: 13 amino acids. Deletions cut 2 bases from V and 3 bases from J, with 6 bases between.

The rearrangement joins TRBV27 to TRBJ2-1; unclear D gene. The CDR3 runs 16 residues. V lost 0 bases and J 0 bases, leaving 9 bases between the germline ends. Germline-derived CDR1 and CDR2 are MNHEY and SMNVEV (reference sequence). In nucleotides, the CDR3 is TGTGCCAGCAGTTTATCCAGCGCTAGCTCCTACAATGAGCAGTTCTTC. Translated, it gives CASSLSSASSYNEQFF.

This clone was found a few times. This chain uses TRBV4-1 with TRBJ2-7, with D maybe TRBD1 (5 bases). V lost 2 bases, J lost 0 bases, and 14 bases lay in between. CDR1 MGHRA and CDR2 YSYEKL come from the germline V gene. The CDR3 contains 16 residues. Here the CDR3 reads CASSQQLTDISYEQYF. The CDR3 DNA sequence: TGCGCCAGCAGCCAACAACTAACGGACATCTCCTACGAGCAGTACTTC.

V is TRBV7-9 and J is TRBJ2-6; D not certain. Germline V gives CDR1 SEHNR, CDR2 FQNEAQ (reference sequence). The CDR3 has 16 residues. V gave up 1 base and J gave up 5 bases, with 12 bases separating them. The CDR3 coding sequence is TGTGCCAGCAGCTTAGGTGTGGGATTCTGGGCCAACGTCCTGACTTTC. Translation gives CASSLGVGFWANVLTF.

This clone came up a few times. The genes are TRBV11-3 and TRBJ2-1, with D hard to call. Trimming took 3 bases from V and 7 from J, leaving 13 bases between them. The germline CDR1 and CDR2 sequences are SGHNT and YENEEA. The CDR3 loop spans 14 amino acids. The CDR3 loop reads CASSFGPSGNEQFF. Written as DNA, the CDR3 is TGTGCCAGCAGCTTTGGGCCGTCCGGTAATGAGCAGTTCTTC. Full variable domain (rest looked up from reference TRBV11-3 and TRBJ2-1): EAGVVQSPRYKIIEKKQPVAFWCNPISGHNTLYWYLQNLGQGPELLIRYENEEAVDDSQLPKDRFSAERLKGVDSTLKIQPAELGDSAVYLCASSFGPSGNEQFFGPGTRLTVL.

The chain uses TRBV7-8 and TRBJ1-5; the D is unclear. The CDR3 sequence is 15 residues long. In germline, CDR1 is SGHVS, CDR2 FQNEAQ. Between the trimmed V and J ends, which lost 7 bases and 3 bases, there was a span of 16 bases. The CDR3 spells CASKKNRGPNQPQHF. CDR3 nucleotides: TGTGCCAGCAAGAAGAACCGAGGTCCCAATCAGCCCCAGCATTTT.

The sample holds a few counts of this clone. The chain joins TRBV6-1 to TRBJ1-2; D is unresolved. This CDR3 region has 11 residues. V dropped 11 bases and J dropped 2 bases, with 9 bases sitting between them. Looked up from germline, CDR1 is MNHNS and CDR2 is SASEGT. CDR3 sequence reads: CACFLNYGYTF. DNA of the CDR3: TGTGCCTGCTTCTTGAACTATGGCTACACCTTC.

The chain employs TRBV6-6 and TRBJ2-2, with 10 bases identical to TRBD1. The CDR3 extends over 16 amino acids. Germline CDR1 and CDR2: MNHNY and SVGAGI (reference sequence). Losses at the gene ends were 4 bases for V and 1 base for J; bases not matched to a gene: 3. The DNA of the CDR3 is TGTGCCAGCAGTTCCCGGGACAGGGGGAACACCGGGGAGCTGTTTTTT. It specifies CASSSRDRGNTGELFF.

V is TRBV4-1 and J is TRBJ1-2; tentatively, D is TRBD1 (6 bases). Trimming pared 1 base from V and 7 bases from J, leaving 13 bases between. Germline loops: CDR1 MGHRA, CDR2 YSYEKL. The CDR3 loop spans 14 amino acids. CDR3 in DNA: TGCGCCAGCAGCCAAGTAATTGGGGGCGGTGGCTACACCTTC. Amino acid sequence: CASSQVIGGGGYTF.

This clone turned up a few times. The same CDR3 arises from other DNA sequences in this sample as well. V and J are TRBV7-6 and TRBJ2-5; 8 nucleotides match TRBD1. After removal of 5 bases from V and 3 bases from J, the junction contained 2 bases not matched to a gene. CDR1 and CDR2 from the germline V gene are SGHVS and FNYEAQ. This CDR3 contains 13 residues. The CDR3 loop is CASSLDREETQYF. CDR3 DNA sequence: TGTGCCAGCAGCCTGGACAGGGAAGAGACCCAGTACTTC.

The V gene is TRBV6-6, the J gene TRBJ2-6; no reliable D call. CDR1 is MNHNY, CDR2 SVGAGI, per germline (reference sequence). Trimming stripped 7 bases from V and 2 bases from J, with 6 bases between. This CDR3 comprises 13 residues. CDR3 in DNA: TGTGCCAGCACCTTTCCTGGGGCCAACGTCCTGACTTTC. Protein product: CASTFPGANVLTF.

The chain couples TRBV5-4 to TRBJ2-7; D is uncertain. V lost 0 bases and J lost 0, with 7 bases in between. This CDR3 has 14 residues. Germline V gene lookup returns CDR1 SGHNT and CDR2 YYREEE (reference sequence). Written as DNA, the CDR3 is TGTGCCAGCAGCTTGGGGGTAGCCTCCTACGAGCAGTACTTC. This encodes CASSLGVASYEQYF.

The rearrangement joins TRBV2 to TRBJ2-5; 7 nucleotides line up with TRBD1. Germline CDR1 is SNHLY and CDR2 is FYNNEI. The junction had 5 bases not matched to a gene; V was cut back by 1 base and J by 0 bases. The CDR3 spans 16 residues. The CDR3 DNA sequence: TGTGCCAGCAGTGAAGGTATCAGGGGGTACCAAGAGACCCAGTACTTC. Translation gives CASSEGIRGYQETQYF.

This rearrangement joins TRBV11-2 to TRBJ2-3; 10 bases are shared with TRBD2. Germline CDR1 is SGHAT and CDR2 is FQNNGV. The V segment lost 4 bases and the J segment 2 bases; nucleotides outside the gene matches: 12. This CDR3 has 18 residues. CDR3 nucleotides: TGTGCCAGCAGCTCCACCAGTCATAGCGGGAGGAACACAGATACGCAGTATTTT. As protein: CASSSTSHSGRNTDTQYF.

This clone has only one observation. The chain combines TRBV28 with TRBJ2-3, with a tentative D call TRBD2 (5 bases). V lost 3 bases, J lost 1 base, and 8 bases lay in between. The CDR3 runs to 14 residues. The V gene's germline CDR1 is MDHEN and CDR2 SYDVKM. CDR3 amino acids: CASSFRRRTDTQYF. CDR3 DNA: TGTGCCAGCAGTTTTAGGAGGCGCACAGATACGCAGTATTTT. The whole variable domain, filled in from reference TRBV28 and TRBJ2-3, reads DVKVTQSSRYLVKRTGEKVFLECVQDMDHENMFWYRQDPGLGLRLIYFSYDVKMKEKGDIPEGYSVSREKKERFSLILESASTNQTSMYLCASSFRRRTDTQYFGPGTRLTVL.

V gene TRBV19 combines with J gene TRBJ1-1, with D possibly being TRBD1 (5 bases). The germline V and J ends were trimmed by 3 bases and 1 base, with 9 bases remaining between them. The CDR3 is 14 amino acids. CDR1 is LNHDA, CDR2 SQIVND, per germline (reference sequence). The CDR3 region has the DNA TGTGCCAGTAGTATCCGGGACGGGAACACTGAAGCTTTCTTT. Translated, it gives CASSIRDGNTEAFF. The variable domain in full, with the rest retrieved from reference TRBV19 and TRBJ1-1, is DGGITQSPKYLFRKEGQNVTLSCEQNLNHDAMYWYRQDPGQGLRLIYYSQIVNDFQKGDIAEGYSVSREKKESFPLTVTSAQKNPTAFYLCASSIRDGNTEAFFGQGTRLTVV.

The rearrangement joins TRBV7-8 to TRBJ1-3; 7 positions agree with TRBD1. CDR1 and CDR2 (germline): SGHVS, FQNEAQ. Trimming took 8 bases from V and 4 from J; bases not matched to a gene: 8. This CDR3 has 14 residues. CDR3 protein: CASGETGTGNTIYF. The CDR3 DNA follows: TGTGCCAGCGGGGAGACAGGGACAGGAAACACCATATATTTT.

The chain recombines TRBV6-4 with TRBJ2-1; 7 bases agree with TRBD2. There are 15 residues in the CDR3. CDR1 MRHNA and CDR2 SNTAGT come from the germline V gene. Trimming removed 4 bases from V and 0 bases from J; junction bases left unmatched: 3. The CDR3 reads CASSARTSSYNEQFF. CDR3 sequence (DNA): TGTGCCAGCAGTGCCCGGACTAGCTCCTACAATGAGCAGTTCTTC.

The J gene is TRBJ1-2, the V gene TRBV5-4, with TRBD1 as a possible D gene (5 bases). This CDR3 comprises 14 residues. Germline values: CDR1 SGHNT, CDR2 YYREEE (reference sequence). V lost 4 bases and J 3 bases, leaving 13 bases between the germline ends. The CDR3 region has the DNA TGTGCCAGCAGCCGCGGAGGGGCTGACTATGGCTACACCTTC. It specifies CASSRGGADYGYTF.

The chain links TRBV5-4 to TRBJ2-7; a weak D match, TRBD2 (6 bases). Germline V gene data show CDR1 as SGHNT and CDR2 as YYREEE (reference sequence). Trimming shortened V by 0 bases and J by 1 base, and 14 bases separated the two germline ends. The CDR3 length is 16 residues. The CDR3 region has the DNA TGTGCCAGCAGCTTGGCCGGAGGGGTTTCTTCCTACGAGCAGTACTTC. Protein product: CASSLAGGVSSYEQYF.